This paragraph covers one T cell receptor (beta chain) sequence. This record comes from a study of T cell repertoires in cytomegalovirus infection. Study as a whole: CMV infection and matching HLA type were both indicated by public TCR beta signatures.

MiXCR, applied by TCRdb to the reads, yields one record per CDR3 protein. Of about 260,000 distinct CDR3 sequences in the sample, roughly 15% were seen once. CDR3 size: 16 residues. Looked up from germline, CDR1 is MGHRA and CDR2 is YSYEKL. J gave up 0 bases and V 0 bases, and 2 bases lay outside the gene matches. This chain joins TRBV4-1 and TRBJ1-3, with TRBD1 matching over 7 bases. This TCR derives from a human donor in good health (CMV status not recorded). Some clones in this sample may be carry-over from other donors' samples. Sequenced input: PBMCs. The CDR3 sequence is CASSQDWTGSGNTIYF. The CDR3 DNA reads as TGCGCCAGCAGCCAAGATTGGACAGGCTCTGGAAACACCATATATTTT.